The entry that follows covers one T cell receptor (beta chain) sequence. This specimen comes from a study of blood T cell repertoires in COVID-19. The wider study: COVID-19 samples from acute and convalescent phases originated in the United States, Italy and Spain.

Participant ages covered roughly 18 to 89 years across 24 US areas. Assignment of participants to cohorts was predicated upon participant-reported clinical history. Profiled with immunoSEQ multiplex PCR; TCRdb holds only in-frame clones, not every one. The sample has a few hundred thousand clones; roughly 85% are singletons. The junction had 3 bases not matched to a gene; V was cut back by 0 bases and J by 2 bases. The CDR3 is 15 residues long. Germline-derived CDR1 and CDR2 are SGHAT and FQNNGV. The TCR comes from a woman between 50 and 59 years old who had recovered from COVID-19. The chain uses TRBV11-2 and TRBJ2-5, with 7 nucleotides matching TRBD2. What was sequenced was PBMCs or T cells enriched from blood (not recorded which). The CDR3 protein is CASSLDWGGQETQYF. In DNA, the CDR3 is TGTGCCAGCAGCTTAGATTGGGGGGGTCAAGAGACCCAGTACTTC.